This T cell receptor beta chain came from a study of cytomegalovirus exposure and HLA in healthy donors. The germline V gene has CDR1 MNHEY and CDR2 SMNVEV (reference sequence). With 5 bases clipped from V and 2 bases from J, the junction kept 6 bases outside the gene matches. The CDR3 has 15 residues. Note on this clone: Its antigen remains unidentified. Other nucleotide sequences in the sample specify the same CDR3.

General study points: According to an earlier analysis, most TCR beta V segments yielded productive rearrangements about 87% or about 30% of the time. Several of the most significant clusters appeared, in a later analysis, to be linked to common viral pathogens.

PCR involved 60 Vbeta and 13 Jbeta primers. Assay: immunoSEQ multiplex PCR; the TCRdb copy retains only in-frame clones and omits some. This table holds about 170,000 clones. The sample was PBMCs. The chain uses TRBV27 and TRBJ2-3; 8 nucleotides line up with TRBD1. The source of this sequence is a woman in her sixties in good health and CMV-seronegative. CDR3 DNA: TGTGCCAGCAGTCGGGACAGGACGTCCACAGATACGCAGTATTTT. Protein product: CASSRDRTSTDTQYF.